The rows below give T cell receptor beta chains drawn from one sample of a study of T cells in tuberculosis. Data came from immunoSEQ multiplex PCR; TCRdb stores just in-frame clones and leaves some out. Of approximately 40,000 clones listed, roughly 94% are singletons. The source was PBMCs, collected at tuberculosis diagnosis. All receptors come from an adult with tuberculosis. CDR3s include the opening cysteine and the closing phenylalanine or tryptophan. The order of the fields is D gene, clone size, V gene, J gene, CDR3 protein, CDR3 DNA. A D gene is named only where the DNA matches it firmly. Where a row states a size, it is once, few, many or the class of an expanded clone; other rows omit it.

D: .; size: .; V: TRBV2; J: TRBJ2-7; CDR3: CASSGVTGNEQYF; DNA: TGTGCCAGCAGTGGGGTCACAGGGAACGAGCAGTACTTC
D: .; size: .; V: TRBV5-6; J: TRBJ2-1; CDR3: CASSLNVLQNPSPRRFF; DNA: TGTGCCAGCAGCTTAAACGTGCTCCAAAACCCCTCCCCGCGTCGGTTCTTC
D: .; size: few; V: TRBV30; J: TRBJ1-3; CDR3: CAWSVGVGRQGASGNTIYF; DNA: TGTGCCTGGAGTGTAGGGGTAGGCAGGCAGGGCGCCTCTGGAAACACCATATATTTT
D: .; size: few; V: TRBV5-6; J: TRBJ2-7; CDR3: CASSLSSYEQYF; DNA: TGTGCCAGCAGCTTGTCTTCCTACGAGCAGTACTTC
D: .; size: .; V: TRBV18; J: TRBJ1-5; CDR3: CASSPRDFPGQPQHF; DNA: TGTGCCAGCTCACCTCGGGACTTTCCGGGACAGCCCCAGCATTTT
D: TRBD2; size: once; V: TRBV7-9; J: TRBJ2-1; CDR3: CASSLRPPELAGARYEQFF; DNA: TGTGCCAGCAGCTTAAGGCCCCCCGAGCTAGCGGGGGCTAGGTATGAGCAGTTCTTC
D: TRBD2; size: .; V: TRBV5-8; J: TRBJ2-7; CDR3: CASSLLGRGAYEQYF; DNA: TGTGCCAGCAGCTTGTTAGGTCGGGGGGCCTACGAGCAGTACTTC
D: TRBD1; size: once; V: TRBV19; J: TRBJ2-7; CDR3: CASRDDRGPGKNEQYF; DNA: TGTGCCAGTAGAGACGACAGGGGGCCCGGTAAGAACGAGCAGTACTTC
D: TRBD1; size: .; V: TRBV2; J: TRBJ2-7; CDR3: CASSEGGTGLYEQYF; DNA: TGTGCCAGCAGTGAAGGCGGGACAGGGCTCTACGAGCAGTACTTC
D: .; size: .; V: TRBV28; J: TRBJ1-2; CDR3: CASSTPSGSNYGYTF; DNA: TGTGCCAGCAGTACCCCCTCGGGGTCGAACTATGGCTACACCTTC
D: .; size: .; V: TRBV11-2; J: TRBJ1-2; CDR3: CASSASGALYGYTF; DNA: TGTGCCAGCAGCGCCTCAGGGGCCCTCTATGGCTACACCTTC
D: TRBD1; size: .; V: TRBV5-1; J: TRBJ1-1; CDR3: CASSPSRGLSTEAFF; DNA: TGCGCCAGCAGCCCCTCCAGGGGGCTAAGTACTGAAGCTTTCTTT